This T cell receptor beta chain was identified in a study of human T cells and chemical hapten exposure. Separate cDNA molecules received unique molecular identifiers, which the library attached to them. As processed by the authors: Sampled TCR counts reached a median of 95,638 per sample, with values ranging from roughly 20,000 to 700,000. MiXCR was run by TCRdb on the RACE reads, yielding one entry per CDR3 protein. The V and J calls reflect TCRdb's pipeline rather than the authors' work. The sample has about 46,000 distinct CDR3 sequences; about 4.5% are singletons. Findings of the study overall: DPC sensitization left the count of TCRs above 1 in 1000 unchanged.

Time point defined: healthy volunteer bleed at 2 weeks. The authors' total RNA extraction used unfractionated whole blood. The table lists this clonotype with many counts. Its antigen is not identified. CDR3 length: 18 residues. V was pared by 2 bases and J by 3 bases, with 16 bases of the junction left unmatched. CDR1 is SGHKS and CDR2 is YYEKEE in the germline V gene (reference sequence). The specimen was whole blood. The receptor's source is a female donor in good health. Some clones in this sample may be carry-over from other donors' samples. J is TRBJ1-2 and V is TRBV5-5, with 7 nucleotides matching TRBD1. CDR3 residues: CASSLGGRRVDVDYGYTF. For the CDR3, the DNA is TGTGCCAGCAGCTTAGGGGGCCGAAGGGTGGACGTTGACTATGGCTACACCTTC.